This T cell receptor beta chain was sequenced during a study of blood T cell repertoires in COVID-19. Study-level information: Samples of COVID-19 (acute and convalescent) were obtained from the United States, Italy and Spain. The cDNA or gDNA used as material had been derived from T cells, B-cell-depleted T cells, or PBMCs.

This clone was counted a few times. Per the original data handling: Amplification of reference gene primers was used by the study to estimate nucleated cell counts. The data were produced by immunoSEQ multiplex PCR, yet TCRdb's version contains in-frame clones alone and is incomplete. The D gene and trimming were derived from the DNA, and the V and J assignments and clone size from that table. Here the sample spans around 92,000 clones, more than 80% being singletons. Trimming at V came to 0 bases and at J to 0 bases, leaving 8 bases not matched to a gene. Germline-derived CDR1 and CDR2 are KGHSH and LQKENI. This CDR3 is built from 21 residues.

The chain joins TRBV18 to TRBJ2-6, with TRBD2 matching over 13 bases. The sequencing input was peripheral blood. The sequence was collected from a woman older than 75 with acute or convalescent COVID-19. CDR3 nucleotides: TGTGCCAGCTCACCACCACAACAAGGACTAGCGGGAGACTCTGGGGCCAACGTCCTGACTTTC. It yields the protein CASSPPQQGLAGDSGANVLTF.